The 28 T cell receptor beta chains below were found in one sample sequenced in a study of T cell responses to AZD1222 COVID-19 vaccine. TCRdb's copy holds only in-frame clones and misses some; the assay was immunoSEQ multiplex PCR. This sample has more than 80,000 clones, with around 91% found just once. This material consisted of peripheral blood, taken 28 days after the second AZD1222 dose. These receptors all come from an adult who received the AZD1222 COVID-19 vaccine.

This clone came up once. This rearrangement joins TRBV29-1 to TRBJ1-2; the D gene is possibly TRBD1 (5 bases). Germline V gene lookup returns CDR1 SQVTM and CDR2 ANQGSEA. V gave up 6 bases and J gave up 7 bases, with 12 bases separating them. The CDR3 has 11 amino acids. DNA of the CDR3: TGCAGCGTCTTACACGGGGGTGGCTACACCTTC. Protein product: CSVLHGGGYTF.

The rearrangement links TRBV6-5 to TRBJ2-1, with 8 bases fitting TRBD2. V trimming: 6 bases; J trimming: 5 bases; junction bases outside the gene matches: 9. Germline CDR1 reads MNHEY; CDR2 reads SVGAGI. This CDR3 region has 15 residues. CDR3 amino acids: CASSLSGIINNEQFF. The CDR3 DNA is TGTGCCAGCAGCCTTAGCGGGATCATCAACAATGAGCAGTTCTTC.

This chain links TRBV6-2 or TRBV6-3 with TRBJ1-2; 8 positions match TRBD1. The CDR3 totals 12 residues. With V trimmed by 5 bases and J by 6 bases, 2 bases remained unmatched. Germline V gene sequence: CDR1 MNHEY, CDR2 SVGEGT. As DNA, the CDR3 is TGTGCCAGCAGTGAGGACAGGGATGGCTACACCTTC. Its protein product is CASSEDRDGYTF.

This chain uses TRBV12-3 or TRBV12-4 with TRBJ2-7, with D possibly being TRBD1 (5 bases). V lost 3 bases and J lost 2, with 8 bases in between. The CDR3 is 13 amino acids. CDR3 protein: CASSFRGPYEQYF. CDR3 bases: TGTGCCAGCAGTTTTAGGGGCCCCTACGAGCAGTACTTC.

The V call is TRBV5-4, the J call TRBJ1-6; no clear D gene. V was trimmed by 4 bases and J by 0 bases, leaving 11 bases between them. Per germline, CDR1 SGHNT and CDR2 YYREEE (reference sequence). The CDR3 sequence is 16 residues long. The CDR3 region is CASSPGGSSYNSPLHF. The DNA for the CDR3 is TGTGCCAGCAGCCCCGGAGGGAGCTCCTATAATTCACCCCTCCACTTT.

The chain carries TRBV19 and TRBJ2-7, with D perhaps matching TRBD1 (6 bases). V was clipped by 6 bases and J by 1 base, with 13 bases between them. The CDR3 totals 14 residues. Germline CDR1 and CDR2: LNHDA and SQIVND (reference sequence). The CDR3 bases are TGTGCCAGTAGCCTGACAGGAACTTCCTACGAGCAGTACTTC. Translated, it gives CASSLTGTSYEQYF.

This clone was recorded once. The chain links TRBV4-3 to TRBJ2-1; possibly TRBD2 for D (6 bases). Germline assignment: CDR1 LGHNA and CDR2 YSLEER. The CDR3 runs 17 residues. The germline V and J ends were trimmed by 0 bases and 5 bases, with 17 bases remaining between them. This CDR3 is CASSQDRASEGDNEQFF. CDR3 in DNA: TGCGCCAGCAGCCAAGATAGGGCTAGCGAAGGAGACAATGAGCAGTTCTTC.

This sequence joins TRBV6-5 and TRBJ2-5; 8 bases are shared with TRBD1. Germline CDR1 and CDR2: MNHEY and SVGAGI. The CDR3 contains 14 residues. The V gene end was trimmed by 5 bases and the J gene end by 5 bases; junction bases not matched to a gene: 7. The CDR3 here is CASSNRGVIETQYF. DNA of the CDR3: TGTGCCAGCAGTAACAGGGGGGTGATCGAGACCCAGTACTTC.

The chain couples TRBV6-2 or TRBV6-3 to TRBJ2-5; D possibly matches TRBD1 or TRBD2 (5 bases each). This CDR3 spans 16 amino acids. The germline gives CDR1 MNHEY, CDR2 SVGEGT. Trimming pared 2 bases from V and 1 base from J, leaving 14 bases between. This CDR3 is CASSYPGTRSQETQYF. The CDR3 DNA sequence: TGTGCCAGCAGTTACCCAGGGACGAGGTCCCAAGAGACCCAGTACTTC.

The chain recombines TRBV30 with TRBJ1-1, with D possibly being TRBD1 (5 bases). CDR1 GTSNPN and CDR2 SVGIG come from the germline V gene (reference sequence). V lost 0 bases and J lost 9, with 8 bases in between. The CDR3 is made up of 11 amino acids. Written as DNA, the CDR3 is TGTGCCTGGAGTGTGGGGCCTAAAGCTTTCTTT. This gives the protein CAWSVGPKAFF.

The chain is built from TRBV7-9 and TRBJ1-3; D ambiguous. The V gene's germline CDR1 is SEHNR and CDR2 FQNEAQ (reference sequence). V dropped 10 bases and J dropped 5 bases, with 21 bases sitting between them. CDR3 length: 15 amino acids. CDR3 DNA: TGTGCCATCTATGCCTTGAGAGAAGAGAGAAACACCATATATTTT. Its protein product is CAIYALREERNTIYF.

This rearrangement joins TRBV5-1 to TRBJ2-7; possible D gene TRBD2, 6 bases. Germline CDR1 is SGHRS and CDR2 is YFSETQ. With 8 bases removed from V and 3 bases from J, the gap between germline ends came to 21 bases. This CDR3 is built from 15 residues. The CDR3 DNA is TGCGCCAGTGCCGGAGGGGTACTAGGTGACTACGAGCAGTACTTC. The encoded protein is CASAGGVLGDYEQYF.

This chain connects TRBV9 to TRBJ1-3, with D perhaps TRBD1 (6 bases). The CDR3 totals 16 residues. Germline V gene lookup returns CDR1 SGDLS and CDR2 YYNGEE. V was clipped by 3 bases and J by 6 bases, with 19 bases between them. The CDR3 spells CASSAGGRGRVNTIYF. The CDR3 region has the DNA TGTGCCAGCAGCGCCGGGGGCCGGGGTAGGGTAAACACCATATATTTT.

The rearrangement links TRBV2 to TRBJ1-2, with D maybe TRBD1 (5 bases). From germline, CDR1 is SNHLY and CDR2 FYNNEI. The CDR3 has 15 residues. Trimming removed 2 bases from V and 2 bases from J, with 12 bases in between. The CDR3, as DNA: TGTGCCAGCAGTGAACACGTGACAGTAAACTATGGCTACACCTTC. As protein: CASSEHVTVNYGYTF.

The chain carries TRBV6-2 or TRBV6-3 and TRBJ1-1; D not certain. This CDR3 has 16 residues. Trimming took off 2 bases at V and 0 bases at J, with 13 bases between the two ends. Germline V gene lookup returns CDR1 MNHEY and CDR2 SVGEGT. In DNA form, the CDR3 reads TGTGCCAGCAGTTACGCCCGGGGAGATATGAACACTGAAGCTTTCTTT. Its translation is CASSYARGDMNTEAFF.

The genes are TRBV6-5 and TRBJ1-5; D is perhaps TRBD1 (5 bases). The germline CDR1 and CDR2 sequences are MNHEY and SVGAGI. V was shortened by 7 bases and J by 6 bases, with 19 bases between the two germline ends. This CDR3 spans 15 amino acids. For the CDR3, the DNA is TGTGCCAGCATTGCCAGAGGGAAGGGGTTTCAGCCCCAGCATTTT. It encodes CASIARGKGFQPQHF.

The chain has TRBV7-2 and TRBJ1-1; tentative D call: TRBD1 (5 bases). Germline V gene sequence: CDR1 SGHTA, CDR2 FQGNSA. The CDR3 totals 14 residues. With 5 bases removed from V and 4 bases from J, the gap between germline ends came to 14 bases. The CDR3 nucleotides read TGTGCCAGCAGCACCCAGGGAGGGCCCACTGAAGCTTTCTTT. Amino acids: CASSTQGGPTEAFF.

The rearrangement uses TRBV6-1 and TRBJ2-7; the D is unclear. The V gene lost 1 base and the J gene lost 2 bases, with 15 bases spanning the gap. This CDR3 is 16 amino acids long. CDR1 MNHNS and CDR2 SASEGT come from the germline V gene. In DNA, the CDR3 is TGTGCCAGCAGTGAAGGCTTCGGGCCCGCTACCTACGAGCAGTACTTC. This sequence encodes CASSEGFGPATYEQYF.

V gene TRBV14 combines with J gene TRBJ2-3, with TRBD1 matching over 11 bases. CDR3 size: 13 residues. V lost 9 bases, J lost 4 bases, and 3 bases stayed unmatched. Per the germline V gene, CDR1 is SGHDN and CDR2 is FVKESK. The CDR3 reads CASGQGAADTQYF. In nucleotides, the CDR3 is TGTGCCAGTGGACAGGGGGCGGCAGATACGCAGTATTTT. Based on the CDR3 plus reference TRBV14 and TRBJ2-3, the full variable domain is EAGVTQFPSHSVIEKGQTVTLRCDPISGHDNLYWYRRVMGKEIKFLLHFVKESKQDESGMPNNRFLAERTGGTYSTLKVQPAELEDSGVYFCASGQGAADTQYFGPGTRLTVL.

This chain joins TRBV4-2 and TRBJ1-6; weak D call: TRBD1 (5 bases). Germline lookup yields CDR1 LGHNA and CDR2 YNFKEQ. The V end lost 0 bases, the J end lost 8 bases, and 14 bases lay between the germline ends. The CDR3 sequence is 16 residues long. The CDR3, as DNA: TGTGCCAGCAGCCAAGATCTCGGTCTCAGGGATTCACCCCTCCACTTT. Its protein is CASSQDLGLRDSPLHF.

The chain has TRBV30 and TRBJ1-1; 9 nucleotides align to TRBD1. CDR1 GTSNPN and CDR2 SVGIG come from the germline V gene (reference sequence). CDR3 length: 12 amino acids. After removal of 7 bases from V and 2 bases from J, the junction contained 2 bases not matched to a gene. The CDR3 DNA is TGTGCCTTGGGACAGGGTAACACTGAAGCTTTCTTT. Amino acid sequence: CALGQGNTEAFF. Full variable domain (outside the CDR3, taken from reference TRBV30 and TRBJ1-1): SQTIHQWPATLVQPVGSPLSLECTVEGTSNPNLYWYRQAAGRGLQLLFYSVGIGQISSEVPQNLSASRPQDRQFILSSKKLLLSDSGFYLCALGQGNTEAFFGQGTRLTVV.

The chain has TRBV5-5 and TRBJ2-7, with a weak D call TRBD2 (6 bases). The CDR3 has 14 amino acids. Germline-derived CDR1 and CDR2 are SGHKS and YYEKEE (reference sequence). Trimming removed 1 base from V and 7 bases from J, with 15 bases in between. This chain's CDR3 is CASSLPGLQTEQYF. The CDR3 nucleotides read TGTGCCAGCAGCTTGCCGGGACTCCAAACGGAGCAGTACTTC.

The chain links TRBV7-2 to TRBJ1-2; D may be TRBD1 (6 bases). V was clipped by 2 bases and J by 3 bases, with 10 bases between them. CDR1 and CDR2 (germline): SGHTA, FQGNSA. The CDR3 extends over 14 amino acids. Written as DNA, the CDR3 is TGTGCCAGCAGCTTAACTTCAGGGGACTATGGCTACACCTTC. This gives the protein CASSLTSGDYGYTF.

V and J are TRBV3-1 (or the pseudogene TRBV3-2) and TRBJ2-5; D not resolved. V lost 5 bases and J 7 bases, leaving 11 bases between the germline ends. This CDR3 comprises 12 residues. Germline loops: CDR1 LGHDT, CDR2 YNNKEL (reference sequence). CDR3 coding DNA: TGTGCCAGCAGCATATCGACCGGGACCCAGTACTTC. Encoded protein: CASSISTGTQYF.

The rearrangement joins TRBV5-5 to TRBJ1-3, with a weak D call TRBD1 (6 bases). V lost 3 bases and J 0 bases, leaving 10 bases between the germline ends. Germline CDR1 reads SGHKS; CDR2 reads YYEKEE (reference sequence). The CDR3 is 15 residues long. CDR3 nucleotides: TGTGCCAGCAGCTGGGACACTCACTCTGGAAACACCATATATTTT. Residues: CASSWDTHSGNTIYF.

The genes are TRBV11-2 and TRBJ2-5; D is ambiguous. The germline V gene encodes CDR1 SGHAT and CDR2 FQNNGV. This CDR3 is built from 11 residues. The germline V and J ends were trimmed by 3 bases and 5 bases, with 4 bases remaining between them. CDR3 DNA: TGTGCCAGCAGCTTGCAGGAGACCCAGTACTTC. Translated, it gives CASSLQETQYF.

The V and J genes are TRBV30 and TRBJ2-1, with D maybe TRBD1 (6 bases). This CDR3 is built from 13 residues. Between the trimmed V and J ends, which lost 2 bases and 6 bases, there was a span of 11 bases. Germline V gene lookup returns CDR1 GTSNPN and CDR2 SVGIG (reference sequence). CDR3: CAWSIGGGNEQFF. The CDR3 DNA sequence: TGTGCCTGGAGTATAGGGGGTGGCAATGAGCAGTTCTTC.

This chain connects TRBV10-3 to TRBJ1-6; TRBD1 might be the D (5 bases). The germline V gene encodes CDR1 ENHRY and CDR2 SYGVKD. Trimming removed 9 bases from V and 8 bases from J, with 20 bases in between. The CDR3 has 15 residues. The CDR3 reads CAIGESGTHYSPLHF. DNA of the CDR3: TGTGCCATTGGGGAGTCTGGGACTCACTATTCACCCCTCCACTTT.